The clone carrying this T cell receptor (beta chain) was observed a few times. There are 17 residues in the CDR3. CDR1 is LGHDT and CDR2 is YNNKEL in the germline V gene (reference sequence). After removal of 0 bases from V and 10 bases from J, the junction contained 9 bases not matched to a gene. Combining a sample-barcoded 5' primer with a J-beta primer mix, a second PCR ran for roughly 7 to 12 cycles. One entry per CDR3 protein results from TCRdb running MiXCR on the 5' RACE reads. The profile shows about 1,500,000 distinct CDR3 sequences, about 30% of them singletons. This sample was taken from a study of blood T cells in healthy people across ages.

This receptor was obtained from a young woman in good health. The genes are TRBV3-1 and TRBJ2-1; TRBD2 agrees at 13 bases. The source material was blood. The CDR3 region has the DNA TGTGCCAGCAGCCAAGATTTGGGACTAGCGGGATTCAGAGAGCAGTTCTTC. It is translated as CASSQDLGLAGFREQFF.